This is a list of T cell receptor beta chains from one sample in a study of T cell changes during pregnancy in multiple sclerosis. Clones were read by immunoSEQ multiplex PCR, and TCRdb kept only the in-frame ones, dropping some. The top ten hold approximately 5.1% of the sample, which has tens of thousands of clones, approximately 88% seen once. The specimen was peripheral blood, collected in the first trimester of pregnancy. The receptors shown here come from a female donor in good health, enrolled as a control in a pregnancy study. Each CDR3 is given with its conserved first and last residue. D genes are given only for firm matches. Size is stated for part of the rows, as once, few or many counts, or as a class when the clone is expanded.

cdr3_nt	cdr3_aa	v_call	j_call	d_call	clone_size
TGCGCCAGCAGCCTCCTTCTTTGGGGGGGAAGGGGAGATACGCAGTATTTT	CASSLLLWGGRGDTQYF	TRBV4-1	TRBJ2-3	TRBD2	-
TGTGCCAGCAGTTTATCGTTCGGGGGGCTCTATGGCTACACCTTC	CASSLSFGGLYGYTF	TRBV27	TRBJ1-2	-	-
TGTGCCAGCACCTGGGCAGGGGGCGACTATGGCTACACCTTC	CASTWAGGDYGYTF	TRBV2	TRBJ1-2	TRBD1	once
TGTGCCAGCAGCTTAGCAGGCGCCTACATGAACACTGAAGCTTTCTTT	CASSLAGAYMNTEAFF	TRBV13	TRBJ1-1	-	-
TGTGCCAGCAGCCGGGTAGAAGGTCAGCCCCAGCATTTT	CASSRVEGQPQHF	TRBV7-9	TRBJ1-5	-	few
TGTGCCAGCAGTACTAATAGCGGGAGGGGGAATGAGCAGTTCTTC	CASSTNSGRGNEQFF	TRBV27	TRBJ2-1	TRBD2	-
TGTGCCACCAGCAGAGAGTCAGGGGGGTTTAATTCACCCCTCCACTTT	CATSRESGGFNSPLHF	TRBV15	TRBJ1-6	TRBD1	few
TGTGCCAGCGTTCCAGGCGAATCCTCTGGGGCCAACGTCCTGACTTTC	CASVPGESSGANVLTF	TRBV28	TRBJ2-6	-	medium-sized
TGTGCCAGTACCAGCTCCGGGACAGATTCTTTCTATGAAGCTTTCTTT	CASTSSGTDSFYEAFF	TRBV19	TRBJ1-1	TRBD1	-
TGTGCCAGTATCCCCCTTCGACAGGGAACGGGCACTGAAGCTTTCTTT	CASIPLRQGTGTEAFF	TRBV19	TRBJ1-1	TRBD1	-
TGTGCCAGCAGCCTGGGACTACCACTTCCAGAGCAGTTCTTC	CASSLGLPLPEQFF	TRBV7-9	TRBJ2-1	TRBD2	-
TGCGCCAGCAGCTACCTCGACGGGACCGGGGAGCTGTTTTTT	CASSYLDGTGELFF	TRBV5-1	TRBJ2-2	-	-
TGTGCCAGCAGCTCAGGGGCAGGGGGCGCGTGGGTTGATCAGCCCCAGCATTTT	CASSSGAGGAWVDQPQHF	TRBV7-2	TRBJ1-5	TRBD1	-
TGCAGCGTTGAAGCCGGGACAGGGAACACTGAAGCTTTCTTT	CSVEAGTGNTEAFF	TRBV29-1	TRBJ1-1	TRBD1	large
TGTGCCATCAGCGAGGGAGGCTCTGGAAACACCATATATTTT	CAISEGGSGNTIYF	TRBV10-3	TRBJ1-3	-	few
TGCGCCAGCAGTCTTCTAAAACTGTTTTTT	CASSLLKLFF	TRBV23-1	TRBJ1-4	-	-
TGTGCCTGGAGTGTAGGTATTCACAGGCATGAGCAGTTCTTC	CAWSVGIHRHEQFF	TRBV30	TRBJ2-1	-	-
TGTGCCAGCAGCTCCCGCGAGGGACAGGGGGCGCGCTACGAGCAGTACTTC	CASSSREGQGARYEQYF	TRBV7-2	TRBJ2-7	TRBD1	-
TGTGCCAGCAGCTTAACTAGCGGATACACCGGGGAGCTGTTTTTT	CASSLTSGYTGELFF	TRBV7-2	TRBJ2-2	TRBD2	-
TGTGCCAGAAGCTTTTCGGGGGGCGCGGATAATTCACCCCTCCACTTT	CARSFSGGADNSPLHF	TRBV5-3	TRBJ1-6	-	-
TGTGCCAGTACTAGGCCATCCGGGGAGCTGTTTTTT	CASTRPSGELFF	TRBV19	TRBJ2-2	-	-
TGTGCCAGCAGCTTAGACCTCCGGGACAGGGGATGGGAGCAGTACTTC	CASSLDLRDRGWEQYF	TRBV7-6	TRBJ2-7	TRBD1	-
TGTGCTAGTGGTTCAAGGGGGGGGACAGATACGCAGTATTTT	CASGSRGGTDTQYF	TRBV12-5	TRBJ2-3	-	few
TGTGCCAGCAGCTTAGTAGCGGGAGGCACAGATACGCAGTATTTT	CASSLVAGGTDTQYF	TRBV7-9	TRBJ2-3	TRBD2	-
TGTGCCAGCAGTTGGACAGGGCAGTACTTC	CASSWTGQYF	TRBV11-3	TRBJ2-7	TRBD1	-
TGTGCCAGCAGAAGCTCGGGACAGGGGGCCCACGAGCAGTACTTC	CASRSSGQGAHEQYF	TRBV6-5	TRBJ2-7	TRBD1	-
TGTGCCAGCAGCCCGGGAGGCTGGACAGATACGCAGTATTTT	CASSPGGWTDTQYF	TRBV5-6	TRBJ2-3	TRBD2	-
TGTGCCAGCAGTTACTCCGGGTACCAAGAGACCCAGTACTTC	CASSYSGYQETQYF	TRBV6-6	TRBJ2-5	-	once
TGTGCCAGCAGCCCAAGCGGGGGGGCCAACGAGCAGTACTTC	CASSPSGGANEQYF	TRBV6-1	TRBJ2-7	TRBD2	-
TGTGCCTGGAGTCCCCCCGTAACTAGCACCTACGAGCAGTACTTC	CAWSPPVTSTYEQYF	TRBV30	TRBJ2-7	-	-
TGTGCCAGCACCCCGGGACAGGGAATCTCTGGGGCCAACGTCCTGACTTTC	CASTPGQGISGANVLTF	TRBV28	TRBJ2-6	TRBD1	-
TGTGCCAGCAGCCAAGATTGGGACACGAGTTACACCTTC	CASSQDWDTSYTF	TRBV14	TRBJ1-2	-	-
TGTGCCAGCAGTTTATCGATACAGGGCACAGATACGCAGTATTTT	CASSLSIQGTDTQYF	TRBV27	TRBJ2-3	-	-
TGTGCCAGCAGCCCCCGCGGGGATGGCTACACCTTC	CASSPRGDGYTF	TRBV7-2	TRBJ1-2	-	once
TGTGCCAGCAGCCTACAGGGAGTTGAAAATACGCAGTATTTT	CASSLQGVENTQYF	TRBV11-2	TRBJ2-3	-	few
TGTGCCAGCAGTACCGACTTAGCTAGCTCCTACGAGCAGTACTTC	CASSTDLASSYEQYF	TRBV28	TRBJ2-7	-	-
TGTGCCAGCAGTGAAGCTAAGGGCGGGGGTACTGGGTATGAGCAGTTCTTC	CASSEAKGGGTGYEQFF	TRBV2	TRBJ2-1	TRBD2	-
TGTGCCAGCACCACAGGGACAACTAACTATGGCTACACCTTC	CASTTGTTNYGYTF	TRBV7-2	TRBJ1-2	-	-
TGCGCCAGCAGCTTGGCTCCCCAAGAGACCCAGTACTTC	CASSLAPQETQYF	TRBV5-1	TRBJ2-5	-	-
TGTGCCAGCAGTTTCTTGGACAGGTACACTGAAGCTTTCTTT	CASSFLDRYTEAFF	TRBV6-5	TRBJ1-1	TRBD1	few
TGTGCCAGCAGCTTAGGTTTCAACGAGCAGTACTTC	CASSLGFNEQYF	TRBV7-9	TRBJ2-7	-	once
TGTGCCAGCAGCTTCTCTGACAGTGGCAATCAGCCCCAGCATTTT	CASSFSDSGNQPQHF	TRBV7-2	TRBJ1-5	-	-
TGCGCCAGCAGCCAGGACAGCCCGGGACAGGGTACAGATACGCAGTATTTT	CASSQDSPGQGTDTQYF	TRBV4-1	TRBJ2-3	TRBD1	-
TGCGCCAGCAGCCAAGAACTAGCGGGGGGGCCAGATACGCAGTATTTT	CASSQELAGGPDTQYF	TRBV4-3	TRBJ2-3	TRBD2	few
TGTGCCAGCAGCGGCGGGACAGGGGGTTTTTACAATGAGCAGTTCTTC	CASSGGTGGFYNEQFF	TRBV9	TRBJ2-1	TRBD1	-
TGTGCCAGCGAGGGACAGGGGAACACTGAAGCTTTCTTT	CASEGQGNTEAFF	TRBV6-6	TRBJ1-1	TRBD1	-
TGTGCCAGCAGCCGTGGGACACCTAGCACAGATACGCAGTATTTT	CASSRGTPSTDTQYF	TRBV5-8	TRBJ2-3	-	-
TGTGCCAGCAGTATGGACAGGGTAAATCAGCCCCAGCATTTT	CASSMDRVNQPQHF	TRBV27	TRBJ1-5	TRBD1	-
TGTGCCAGCAGCGTTGACAGGGGGAGCACAGATACGCAGTATTTT	CASSVDRGSTDTQYF	TRBV11-2	TRBJ2-3	TRBD1	-
TGTGCCACCAGCTCAGAGGGGGCAGGAGTCTACGAGCAGTACTTC	CATSSEGAGVYEQYF	TRBV15	TRBJ2-7	TRBD1	-
TGTGCCAGCAGTTTACAGGGGCAGGAGCAGTTCTTC	CASSLQGQEQFF	TRBV28	TRBJ2-1	-	-
TGTGCCACCAGCCGCGGGGGGAGAAGCAATCAGCCCCAGCATTTT	CATSRGGRSNQPQHF	TRBV15	TRBJ1-5	-	-
TGCGCCAGCAGCCAAGAAGGCAGGGGACGTGGAGATACGCAGTATTTT	CASSQEGRGRGDTQYF	TRBV4-1	TRBJ2-3	-	-
TGTGCCATCAGTGAGGACAGGGGCACGCAGTATTTT	CAISEDRGTQYF	TRBV10-3	TRBJ2-3	TRBD1	-
TGTGCCAGCAGCCTCGGGGTGGGGAACTATGGCTACACCTTC	CASSLGVGNYGYTF	TRBV7-3	TRBJ1-2	-	-